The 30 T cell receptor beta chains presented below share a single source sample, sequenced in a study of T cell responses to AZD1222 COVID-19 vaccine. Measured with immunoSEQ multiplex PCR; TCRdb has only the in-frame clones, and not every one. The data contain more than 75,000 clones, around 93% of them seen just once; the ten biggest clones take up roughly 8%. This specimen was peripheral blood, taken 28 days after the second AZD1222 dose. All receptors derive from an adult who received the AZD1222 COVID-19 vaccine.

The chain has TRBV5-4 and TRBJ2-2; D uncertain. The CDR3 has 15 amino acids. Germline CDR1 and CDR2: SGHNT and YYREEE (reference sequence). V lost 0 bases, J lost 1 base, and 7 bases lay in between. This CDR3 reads CASSLAPGNTGELFF. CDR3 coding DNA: TGTGCCAGCAGCTTGGCGCCAGGGAACACCGGGGAGCTGTTTTTT. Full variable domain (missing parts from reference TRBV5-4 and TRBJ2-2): ETGVTQSPTHLIKTRGQQVTLRCSSQSGHNTVSWYQQALGQGPQFIFQYYREEENGRGNFPPRFSGLQFPNYSSELNVNALELDDSALYLCASSLAPGNTGELFFGEGSRLTVL.

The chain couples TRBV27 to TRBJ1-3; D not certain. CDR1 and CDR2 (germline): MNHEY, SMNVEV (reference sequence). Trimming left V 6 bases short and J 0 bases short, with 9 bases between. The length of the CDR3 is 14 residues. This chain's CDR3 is CASSPANSGNTIYF. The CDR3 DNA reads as TGTGCCAGCAGCCCAGCTAACTCTGGAAACACCATATATTTT.

The CDR3 reads CASSPGLAGPYEQYF. The CDR3, as DNA: TGTGCCAGCAGCCCGGGACTAGCGGGACCCTACGAGCAGTACTTC. The chain employs TRBV7-2 and TRBJ2-7; 13 bases are shared with TRBD2. J was trimmed by 2 bases and V by 5 bases; bases with no gene match: 3. Germline V gives CDR1 SGHTA, CDR2 FQGNSA. This CDR3 contains 15 residues.

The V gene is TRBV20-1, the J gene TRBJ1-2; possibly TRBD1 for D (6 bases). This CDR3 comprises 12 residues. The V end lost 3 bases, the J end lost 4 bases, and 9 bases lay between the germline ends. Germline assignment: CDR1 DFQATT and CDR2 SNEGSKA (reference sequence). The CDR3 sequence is CSASSGVYGYTF. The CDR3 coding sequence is TGCAGTGCTAGTTCAGGGGTCTATGGCTACACCTTC.

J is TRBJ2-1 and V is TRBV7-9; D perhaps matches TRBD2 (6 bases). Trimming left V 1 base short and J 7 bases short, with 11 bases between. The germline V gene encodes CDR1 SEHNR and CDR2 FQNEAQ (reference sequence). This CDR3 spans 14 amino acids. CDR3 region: CASSLGLALNEQFF. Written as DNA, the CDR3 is TGTGCCAGCAGCTTAGGTCTAGCGTTAAATGAGCAGTTCTTC.

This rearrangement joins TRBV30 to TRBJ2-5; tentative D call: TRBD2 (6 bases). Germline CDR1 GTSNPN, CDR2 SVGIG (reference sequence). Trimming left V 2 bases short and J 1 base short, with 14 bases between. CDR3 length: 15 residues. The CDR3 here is CAWSPGWGGQETQYF. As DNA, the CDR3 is TGTGCCTGGAGTCCCGGGTGGGGAGGCCAAGAGACCCAGTACTTC.

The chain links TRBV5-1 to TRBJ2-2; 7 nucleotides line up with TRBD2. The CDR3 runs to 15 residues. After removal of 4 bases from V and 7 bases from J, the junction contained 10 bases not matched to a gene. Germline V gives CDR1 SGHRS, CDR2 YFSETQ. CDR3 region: CASSLAEAQGGELFF. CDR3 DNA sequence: TGCGCCAGCAGCCTAGCGGAGGCCCAGGGCGGGGAGCTGTTTTTT.

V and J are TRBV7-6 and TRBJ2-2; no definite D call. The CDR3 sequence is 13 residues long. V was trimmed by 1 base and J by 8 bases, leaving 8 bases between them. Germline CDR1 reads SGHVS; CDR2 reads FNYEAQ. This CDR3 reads CASSLEVSGELFF. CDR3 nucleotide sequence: TGTGCCAGCAGCTTAGAAGTCTCGGGGGAGCTGTTTTTT.

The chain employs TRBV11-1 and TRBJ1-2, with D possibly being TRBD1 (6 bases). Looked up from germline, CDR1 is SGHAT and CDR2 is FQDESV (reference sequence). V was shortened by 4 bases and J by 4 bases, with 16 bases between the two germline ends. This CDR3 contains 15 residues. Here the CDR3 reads CASSSHTAGAYGYTF. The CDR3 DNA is TGTGCCAGCAGCTCCCACACGGCGGGGGCCTATGGCTACACCTTC. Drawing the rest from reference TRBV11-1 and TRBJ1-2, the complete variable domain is EAEVAQSPRYKITEKSQAVAFWCDPISGHATLYWYRQILGQGPELLVQFQDESVVDDSQLPKDRFSAERLKGVDSTLKIQPAELGDSAMYLCASSSHTAGAYGYTFGSGTRLTVV.

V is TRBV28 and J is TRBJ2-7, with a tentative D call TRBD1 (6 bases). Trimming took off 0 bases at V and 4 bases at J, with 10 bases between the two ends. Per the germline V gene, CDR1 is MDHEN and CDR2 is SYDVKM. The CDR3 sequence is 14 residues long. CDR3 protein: CASSLWGRGYEQYF. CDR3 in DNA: TGTGCCAGCAGTTTATGGGGCAGGGGTTACGAGCAGTACTTC.

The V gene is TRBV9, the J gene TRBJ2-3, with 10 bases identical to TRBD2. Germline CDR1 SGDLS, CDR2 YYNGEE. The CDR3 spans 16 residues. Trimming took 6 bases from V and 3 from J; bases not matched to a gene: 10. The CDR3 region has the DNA TGTGCCAGCACCTCGCCAAGCGGGAGGGGTACAGATACGCAGTATTTT. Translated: CASTSPSGRGTDTQYF.

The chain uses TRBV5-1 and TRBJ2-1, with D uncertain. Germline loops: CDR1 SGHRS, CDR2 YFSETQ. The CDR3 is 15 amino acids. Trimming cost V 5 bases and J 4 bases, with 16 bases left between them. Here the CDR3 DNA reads TGCGCCAGCAGAAGGACCAGCGAGGTTTACAATGAGCAGTTCTTC. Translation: CASRRTSEVYNEQFF.

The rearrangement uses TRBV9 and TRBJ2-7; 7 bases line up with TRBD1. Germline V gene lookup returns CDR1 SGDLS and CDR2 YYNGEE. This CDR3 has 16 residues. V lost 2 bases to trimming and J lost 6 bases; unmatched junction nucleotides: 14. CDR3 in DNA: TGTGCCAGCAGCGTCGCCCTAGGGGTGGGACAGTCCGAGCAGTACTTC. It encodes CASSVALGVGQSEQYF.

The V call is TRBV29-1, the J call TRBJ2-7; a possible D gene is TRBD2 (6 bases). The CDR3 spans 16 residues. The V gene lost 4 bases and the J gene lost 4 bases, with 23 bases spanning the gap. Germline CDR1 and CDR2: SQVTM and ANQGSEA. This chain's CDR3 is CSVGTPLGSGRYEQYF. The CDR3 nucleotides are TGCAGCGTTGGGACCCCTTTAGGTTCCGGGAGATACGAGCAGTACTTC.

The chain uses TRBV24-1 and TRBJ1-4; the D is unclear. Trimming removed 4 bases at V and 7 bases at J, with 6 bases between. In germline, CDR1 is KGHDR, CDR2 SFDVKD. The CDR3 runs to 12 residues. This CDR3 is CATSDTSEKLFF. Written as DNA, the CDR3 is TGTGCCACCAGTGACACCAGTGAAAAACTGTTTTTT.

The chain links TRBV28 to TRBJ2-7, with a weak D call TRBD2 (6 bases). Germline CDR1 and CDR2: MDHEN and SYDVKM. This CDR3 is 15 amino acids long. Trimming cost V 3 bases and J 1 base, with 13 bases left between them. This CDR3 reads CASSFPGSGSYEQYF. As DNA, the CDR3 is TGTGCCAGCAGTTTTCCCGGGAGCGGGTCCTACGAGCAGTACTTC.

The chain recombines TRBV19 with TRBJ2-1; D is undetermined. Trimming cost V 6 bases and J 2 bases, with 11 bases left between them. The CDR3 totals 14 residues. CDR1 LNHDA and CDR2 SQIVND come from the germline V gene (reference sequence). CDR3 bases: TGTGCCAGTAGCATAAGGGTGACCTACAATGAGCAGTTCTTC. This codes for CASSIRVTYNEQFF.

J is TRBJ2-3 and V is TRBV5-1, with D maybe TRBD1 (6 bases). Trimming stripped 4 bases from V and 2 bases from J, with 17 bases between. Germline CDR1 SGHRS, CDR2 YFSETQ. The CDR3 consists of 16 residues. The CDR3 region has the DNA TGCGCCAGCAGCGCCGTACAGGGAAGATCCACAGATACGCAGTATTTT. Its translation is CASSAVQGRSTDTQYF. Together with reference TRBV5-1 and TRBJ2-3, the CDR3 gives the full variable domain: KAGVTQTPRYLIKTRGQQVTLSCSPISGHRSVSWYQQTPGQGLQFLFEYFSETQRNKGNFPGRFSGRQFSNSRSEMNVSTLELGDSALYLCASSAVQGRSTDTQYFGPGTRLTVL.

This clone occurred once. CDR3 DNA sequence: TGTGCCAGCAGCCAGGGGGGGGCCTCGGGTGGCCGGGGCTACACCTTC. Translating gives CASSQGGASGGRGYTF. The chain is built from TRBV5-4 and TRBJ1-2; 7 positions match TRBD1. Germline CDR1 is SGHNT and CDR2 is YYREEE (reference sequence). This CDR3 is 16 amino acids long. Unmatched junction bases numbered 17, after V lost 4 bases and J lost 8 bases.

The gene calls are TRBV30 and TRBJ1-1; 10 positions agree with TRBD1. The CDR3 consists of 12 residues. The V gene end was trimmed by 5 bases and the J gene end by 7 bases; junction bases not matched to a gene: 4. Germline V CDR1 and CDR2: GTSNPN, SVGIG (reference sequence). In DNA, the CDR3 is TGTGCCTGGTGGACAGGGGGGCATGAAGCTTTCTTT. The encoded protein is CAWWTGGHEAFF.

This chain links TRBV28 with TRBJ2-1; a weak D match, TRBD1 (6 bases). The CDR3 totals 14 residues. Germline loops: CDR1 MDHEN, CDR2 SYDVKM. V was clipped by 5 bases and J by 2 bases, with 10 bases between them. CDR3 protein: CASSKGGAYNEQFF. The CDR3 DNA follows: TGTGCCAGCAGTAAAGGGGGAGCCTACAATGAGCAGTTCTTC.

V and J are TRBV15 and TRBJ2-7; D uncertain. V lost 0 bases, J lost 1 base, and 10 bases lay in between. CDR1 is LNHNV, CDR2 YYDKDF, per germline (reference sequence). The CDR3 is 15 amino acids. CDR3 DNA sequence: TGTGCCACCAGCAGAGATCTAGTAAAGTCCTACGAGCAGTACTTC. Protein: CATSRDLVKSYEQYF.

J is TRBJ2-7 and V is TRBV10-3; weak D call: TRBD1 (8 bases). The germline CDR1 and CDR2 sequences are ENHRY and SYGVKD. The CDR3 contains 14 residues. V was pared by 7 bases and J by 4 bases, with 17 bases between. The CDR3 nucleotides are TGTGCCATCAAGCAACAGGGGGGGTTGTACGAGCAGTACTTC. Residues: CAIKQQGGLYEQYF.

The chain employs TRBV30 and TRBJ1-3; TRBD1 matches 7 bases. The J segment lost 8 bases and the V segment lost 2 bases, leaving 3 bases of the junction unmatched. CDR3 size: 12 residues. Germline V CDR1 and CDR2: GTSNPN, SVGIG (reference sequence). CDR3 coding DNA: TGTGCCTGGAGTTTAGGGGGCTACACCATATATTTT. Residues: CAWSLGGYTIYF.

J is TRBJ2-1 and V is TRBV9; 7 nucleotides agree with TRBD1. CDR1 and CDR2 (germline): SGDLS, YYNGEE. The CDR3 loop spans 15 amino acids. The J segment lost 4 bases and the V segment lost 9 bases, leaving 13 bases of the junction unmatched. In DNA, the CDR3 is TGTGCCACCCTAAACCGGGACAGTTCTTACAATGAGCAGTTCTTC. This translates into CATLNRDSSYNEQFF.

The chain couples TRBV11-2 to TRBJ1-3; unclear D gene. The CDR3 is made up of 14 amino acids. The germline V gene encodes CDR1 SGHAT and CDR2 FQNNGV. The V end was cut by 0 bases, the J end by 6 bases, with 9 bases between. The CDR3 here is CASSLDRGKNTIYF. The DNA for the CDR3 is TGTGCCAGCAGCTTAGATCGAGGAAAAAACACCATATATTTT.

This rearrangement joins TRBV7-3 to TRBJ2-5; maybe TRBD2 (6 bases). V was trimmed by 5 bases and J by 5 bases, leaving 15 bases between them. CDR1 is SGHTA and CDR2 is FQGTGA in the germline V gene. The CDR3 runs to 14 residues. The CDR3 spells CASSPRRGGETQYF. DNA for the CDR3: TGTGCCAGCAGCCCCCGCCGGGGAGGCGAGACCCAGTACTTC.

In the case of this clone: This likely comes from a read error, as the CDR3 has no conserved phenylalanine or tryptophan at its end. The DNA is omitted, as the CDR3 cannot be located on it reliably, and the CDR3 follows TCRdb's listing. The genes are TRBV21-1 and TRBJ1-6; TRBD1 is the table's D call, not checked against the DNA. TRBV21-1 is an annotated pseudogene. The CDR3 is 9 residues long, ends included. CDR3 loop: CASSTSTGR.

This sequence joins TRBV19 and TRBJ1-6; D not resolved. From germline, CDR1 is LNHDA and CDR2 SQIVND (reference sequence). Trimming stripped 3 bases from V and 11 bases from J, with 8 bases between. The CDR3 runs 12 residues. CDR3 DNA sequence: TGTGCCAGTAGTATGCGGGAGACACCCCTCCACTTT. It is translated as CASSMRETPLHF.

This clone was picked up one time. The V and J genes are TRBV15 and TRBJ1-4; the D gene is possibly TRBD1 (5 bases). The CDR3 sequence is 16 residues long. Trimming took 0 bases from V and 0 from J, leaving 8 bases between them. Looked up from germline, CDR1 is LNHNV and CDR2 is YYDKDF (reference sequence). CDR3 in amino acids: CATSRDQGATNEKLFF. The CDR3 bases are TGTGCCACCAGCAGAGATCAGGGAGCAACTAATGAAAAACTGTTTTTT.